The sample holds many counts of the clone carrying this TCR beta chain. Its antigen remains unknown. The TCRbeta library incorporated unique molecular identifiers. One entry per CDR3 protein results from TCRdb running MiXCR on the PCR reads. The repertoire holds approximately 1,000,000 distinct CDR3 sequences, with about 29% as singletons. The record originates from a study of T-cell reconstitution after alpha-beta-depleted transplantation in children. CDR1 and CDR2 (germline): MNHNS, SASEGT. Deletions cut 8 bases from V and 2 bases from J, with 25 bases between. CDR3 length equals 17 residues. Study results and caveats: Expanded clones from the graft, numbering several hundred, reportedly supplied alpha-beta T cells about two months after transplant. Certain patients had high TCRbeta diversity at day 60, and it came from recipient T cells and thymic progenitors that survived. From newly produced T cells came most of the T-cell counts and diversity one year after transplant.

This receptor was identified in a boy under three years old who had a stem cell transplant for SCID, so the T cells may come from the graft donor. The sequences come from PBMCs, mostly from graft donor cells, collected 360 days after TCRalphabeta/CD19-depleted stem cell transplant. The gene calls are TRBV6-1 and TRBJ2-7; D could derive from TRBD1 or TRBD2 (5 bases each). The CDR3 DNA reads TGTGCCAGCGGGAGTTCGGCCCTGGGGCAGGGCCCCTACGAGCAGTACTTC. Encoded protein: CASGSSALGQGPYEQYF.